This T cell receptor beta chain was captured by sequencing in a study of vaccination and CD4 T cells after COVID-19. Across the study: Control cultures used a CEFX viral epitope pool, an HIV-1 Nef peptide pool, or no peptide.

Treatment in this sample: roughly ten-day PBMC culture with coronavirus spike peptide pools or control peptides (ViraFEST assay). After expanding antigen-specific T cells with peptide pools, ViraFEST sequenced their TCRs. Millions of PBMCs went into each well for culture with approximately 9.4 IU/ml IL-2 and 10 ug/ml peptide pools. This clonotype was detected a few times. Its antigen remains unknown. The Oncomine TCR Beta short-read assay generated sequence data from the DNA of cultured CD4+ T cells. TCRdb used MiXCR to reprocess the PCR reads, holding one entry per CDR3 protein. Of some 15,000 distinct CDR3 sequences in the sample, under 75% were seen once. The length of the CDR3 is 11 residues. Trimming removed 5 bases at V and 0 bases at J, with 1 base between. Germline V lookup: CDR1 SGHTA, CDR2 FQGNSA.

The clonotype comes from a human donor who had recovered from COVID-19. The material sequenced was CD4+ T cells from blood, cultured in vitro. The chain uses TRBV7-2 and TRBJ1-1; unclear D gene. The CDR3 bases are TGTGCCAGCAGCCTGAACACTGAAGCTTTCTTT. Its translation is CASSLNTEAFF.